Presented here are 8 T cell receptor beta chains from one specimen sequenced in a study of CD8 T cells in Susac syndrome. After extraction with the RNeasy kit, about 0.45 to 1 ug of the RNA was reverse transcribed using random hexamers. In TCRdb, the immunoSEQ multiplex PCR reads were re-called with MiXCR into one record per CDR3 protein. The table shows roughly 400,000 distinct CDR3 sequences, with approximately 89% occurring only once. Input material: CD8+ T cells from PBMCs. Receptor source: a human donor with multiple sclerosis.

As DNA, the CDR3 is TGTGCCTGGAGGGGGACAGCAGTCTATGGCTACACCTTC. Translation: CAWRGTAVYGYTF. V is TRBV30 and J is TRBJ1-2, with 7 bases that match TRBD1. The CDR3 runs to 13 residues. The trim removed 3 bases at V and 4 bases at J, leaving 5 bases unmatched. Germline values: CDR1 GTSNPN, CDR2 SVGIG (reference sequence).

The chain joins TRBV12-5 to TRBJ2-5; the D gene is possibly TRBD1 (6 bases). Trimming took 0 bases from V and 5 from J, leaving 16 bases between them. The CDR3 totals 16 residues. Germline V CDR1 and CDR2: LGHNT, FRNRAP. The CDR3 sequence is CASGLVPGTTQETQYF. The CDR3, as DNA: TGTGCTAGTGGTTTGGTTCCCGGGACAACCCAGGAGACCCAGTACTTC.

This chain uses TRBV12-3 or TRBV12-4 with TRBJ1-4; D ambiguous. V lost 6 bases and J 10 bases, leaving 15 bases between the germline ends. The CDR3 sequence is 13 residues long. CDR3 DNA sequence: TGTGCCAGCAGCGACGGGTCGGGGAGAAAACTGTTTTTT. Protein product: CASSDGSGRKLFF.

The chain recombines TRBV2 with TRBJ1-6; tentatively, D is TRBD1 (6 bases). The germline V gene has CDR1 SNHLY and CDR2 FYNNEI. The CDR3 is 15 residues long. Deletions cut 2 bases from V and 7 bases from J, with 12 bases between. DNA for the CDR3: TGTGCCAGCAGTGAAAGAGACAGGAGGAATTCACCCCTCCACTTT. It yields the protein CASSERDRRNSPLHF.

The chain has TRBV6-5 and TRBJ1-1, with D possibly TRBD1 on 6 matching bases. CDR1 and CDR2 from the germline V gene are MNHEY and SVGAGI. The length of the CDR3 is 16 residues. Trimming took off 2 bases at V and 4 bases at J, with 17 bases between the two ends. DNA of the CDR3: TGTGCCAGCAGTTACGTGGCAGGGGAATGGCGCACTGAAGCTTTCTTT. It codes for CASSYVAGEWRTEAFF.

This chain uses TRBV9 with TRBJ1-4; TRBD1 aligns across 7 bases. The junction had 12 bases not matched to a gene; V was cut back by 4 bases and J by 0 bases. Germline lookup yields CDR1 SGDLS and CDR2 YYNGEE. This CDR3 has 18 amino acids. The CDR3 loop is CASSSRQGLDATNEKLFF. CDR3 nucleotide sequence: TGTGCCAGCAGCTCCCGACAGGGATTAGATGCAACTAATGAAAAACTGTTTTTT.

The genes are TRBV5-1 and TRBJ2-3, with D perhaps matching TRBD2 (6 bases). This CDR3 has 15 amino acids. V was trimmed by 0 bases and J by 4 bases, leaving 12 bases between them. The V gene's germline CDR1 is SGHRS and CDR2 YFSETQ. CDR3 region: CASSLEEGGADTQYF. In DNA form, the CDR3 reads TGCGCCAGCAGCTTGGAAGAGGGCGGGGCAGATACGCAGTATTTT.

The genes are TRBV6-1 and TRBJ2-1; TRBD2 agrees at 10 bases. Trimming at V came to 6 bases and at J to 4 bases, leaving 12 bases not matched to a gene. The length of the CDR3 is 17 residues. Germline V gene data show CDR1 as MNHNS and CDR2 as SASEGT. CDR3 bases: TGTGCCAGCAGAGGGGGGCTAGCGGGAGTCATGTACAATGAGCAGTTCTTC. This translates into CASRGGLAGVMYNEQFF.